The T cell receptor (beta chain) described here comes from a study of T cells in Graves' hyperthyroidism and ophthalmopathy. Researchers took RNA transcripts and amplified the TCR beta CDR3 regions from them. The HTBI primer set was used in a first-round RT-PCR of the TCR CDR3. TCRdb fed the multiplex PCR reads into MiXCR, producing one record per CDR3 protein. The top ten hold roughly 15% of the sample, which has around 250,000 distinct CDR3 sequences, more than 14% seen once. Germline loops: CDR1 SEHNR, CDR2 FQNEAQ (reference sequence). V lost 5 bases, J lost 6 bases, and 15 bases stayed unmatched. This CDR3 spans 16 amino acids. This clonotype was found once.

The chain carries TRBV7-9 and TRBJ2-7; 8 bases are shared with TRBD2. This clonotype originated in a woman aged 40 to 50 with Graves' hyperthyroidism that later progressed to Graves' ophthalmopathy. Material: blood. CDR3 nucleotide sequence: TGTGCCAGCAGCCCCTCCGGTCGGCGGGAGGAAGCCGAGCAGTACTTC. It translates to CASSPSGRREEAEQYF.